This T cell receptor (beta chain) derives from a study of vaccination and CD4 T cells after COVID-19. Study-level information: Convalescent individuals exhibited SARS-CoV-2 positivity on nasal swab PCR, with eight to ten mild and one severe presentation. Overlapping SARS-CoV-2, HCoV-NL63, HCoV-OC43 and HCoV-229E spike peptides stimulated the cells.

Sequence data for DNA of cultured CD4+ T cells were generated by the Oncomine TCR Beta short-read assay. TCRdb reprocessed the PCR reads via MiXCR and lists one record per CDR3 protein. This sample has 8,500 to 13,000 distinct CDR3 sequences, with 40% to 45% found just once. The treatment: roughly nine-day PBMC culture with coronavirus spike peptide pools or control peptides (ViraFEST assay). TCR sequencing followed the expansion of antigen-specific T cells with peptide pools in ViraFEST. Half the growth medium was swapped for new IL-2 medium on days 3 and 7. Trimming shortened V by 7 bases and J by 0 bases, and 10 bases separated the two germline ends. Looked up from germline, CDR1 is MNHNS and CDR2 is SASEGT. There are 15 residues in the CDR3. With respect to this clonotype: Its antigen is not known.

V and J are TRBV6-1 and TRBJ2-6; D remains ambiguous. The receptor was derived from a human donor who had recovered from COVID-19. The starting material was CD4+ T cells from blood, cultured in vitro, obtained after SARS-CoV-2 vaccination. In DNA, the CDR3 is TGTGCCAGCATGTCCTACAGCTCTGGGGCCAACGTCCTGACTTTC. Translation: CASMSYSSGANVLTF.